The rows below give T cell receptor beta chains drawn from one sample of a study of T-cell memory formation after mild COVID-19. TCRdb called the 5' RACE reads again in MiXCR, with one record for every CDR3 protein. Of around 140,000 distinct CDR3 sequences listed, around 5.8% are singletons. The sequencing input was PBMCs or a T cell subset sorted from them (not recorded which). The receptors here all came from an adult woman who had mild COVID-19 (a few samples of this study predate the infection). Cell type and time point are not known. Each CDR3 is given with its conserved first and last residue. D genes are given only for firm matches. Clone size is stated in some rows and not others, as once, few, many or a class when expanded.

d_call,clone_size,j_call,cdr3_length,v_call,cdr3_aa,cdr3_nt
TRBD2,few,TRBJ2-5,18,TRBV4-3,CASSQALGREHLVETQYF,TGCGCCAGCAGCCAAGCTTTGGGGCGGGAGCACTTGGTAGAGACCCAGTACTTC
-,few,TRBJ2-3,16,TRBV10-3,CAIRTGSGTPVDTQYF,TGTGCCATCAGAACAGGGTCCGGGACTCCCGTAGATACGCAGTATTTT
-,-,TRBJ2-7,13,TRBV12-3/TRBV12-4,CASRLRRAYEQYF,TGTGCCAGCAGGCTCCGGCGGGCCTACGAGCAGTACTTC
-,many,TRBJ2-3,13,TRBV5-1,CASSVTGTDTQYF,TGCGCCAGCAGCGTGACAGGAACCGATACGCAGTATTTT
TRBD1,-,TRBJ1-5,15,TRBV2,CASSEEQGASQPQHF,TGTGCCAGCAGTGAAGAACAGGGGGCAAGTCAGCCCCAGCATTTT
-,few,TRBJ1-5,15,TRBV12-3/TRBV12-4,CASSLGAYSNQPQHF,TGTGCCAGCAGTTTGGGGGCTTATAGCAATCAGCCCCAGCATTTT
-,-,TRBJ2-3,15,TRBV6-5,CASSYRGPLTDTQYF,TGTGCCAGCAGTTACAGGGGCCCTCTCACAGATACGCAGTATTTT
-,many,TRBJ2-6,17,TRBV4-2,CASSQPNPGSGANVLTF,TGTGCCAGCAGCCAGCCAAACCCAGGGTCTGGGGCCAACGTCCTGACTTTC
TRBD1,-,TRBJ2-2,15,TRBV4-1,CASSRRDRSAGELFF,TGCGCCAGCAGTAGGAGGGACAGGTCGGCCGGGGAGCTGTTTTTT
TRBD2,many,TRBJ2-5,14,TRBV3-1,CASSLRLATETQYF,TGTGCCAGCAGCCTACGACTAGCTACAGAGACCCAGTACTTC
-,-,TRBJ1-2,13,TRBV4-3,CASSRKRDEGYTF,TGCGCCAGCAGCCGAAAGCGGGACGAAGGCTACACCTTC
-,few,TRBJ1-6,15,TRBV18,CASSPEGPNNSPLHF,TGTGCCAGCTCACCAGAGGGGCCAAATAATTCACCCCTCCACTTT
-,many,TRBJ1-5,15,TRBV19,CASSGEAYSNQPQHF,TGTGCCAGTTCGGGGGAGGCCTATAGCAATCAGCCCCAGCATTTT
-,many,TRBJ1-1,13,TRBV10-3,CAISRTVNTEAFF,TGTGCCATCAGTCGGACAGTGAACACTGAAGCTTTCTTT
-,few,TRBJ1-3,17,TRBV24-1,CATSDSPGGPHGNTIYF,TGTGCCACCAGTGATAGCCCGGGGGGGCCACATGGAAACACCATATATTTT
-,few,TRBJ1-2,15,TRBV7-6,CASKKVTDKGRGYTF,TGTGCCAGCAAGAAAGTCACGGATAAGGGAAGAGGCTACACCTTC
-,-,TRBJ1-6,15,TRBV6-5,CASSYSPGIGSPLHF,TGTGCCAGCAGTTACTCGCCGGGGATTGGGTCACCCCTCCACTTT
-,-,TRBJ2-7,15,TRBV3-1,CASSRRRGDSYEQYF,TGTGCCAGCAGCCGGAGGAGGGGGGACTCCTACGAGCAGTACTTC
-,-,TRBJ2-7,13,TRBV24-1,CATSDLTGLGQYF,TGTGCCACCAGTGACCTGACAGGTCTTGGGCAGTACTTC
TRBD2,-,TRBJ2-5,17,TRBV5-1,CASSLSGTSGGQETQYF,TGCGCCAGCAGCTTAAGTGGGACTAGCGGGGGCCAAGAGACCCAGTACTTC
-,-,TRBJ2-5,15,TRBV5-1,CASSLGKSVRETQYF,TGCGCCAGCAGCTTGGGGAAGTCGGTCCGGGAGACCCAGTACTTC
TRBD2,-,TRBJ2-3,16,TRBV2,CASSEVRGGSTDTQYF,TGTGCCAGCAGTGAAGTGCGCGGGGGGAGCACAGATACGCAGTATTTT
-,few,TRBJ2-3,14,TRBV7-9,CAGEVRGGKDTQYF,TGTGCCGGGGAGGTTCGAGGGGGTAAAGATACGCAGTATTTT